A single sample is the source of the 31 T cell receptor beta chains below, sequenced in a study of shared clonotypes between healthy human individuals. Produced via immunoSEQ multiplex PCR; TCRdb's table is partial and in-frame only. This sample carries about 100,000 clones, about 66% of them seen once, and the ten largest clones take approximately 23%. Sequencing used memory CD8+ T cells sorted from blood. Subset denoted: CD45RO+ cells pooled with CCR7-negative TemRA cells. All receptors derive from a woman in her thirties in good health.

The V gene is TRBV6-1, the J gene TRBJ2-1; TRBD2 matches 10 bases. J gave up 6 bases and V 2 bases, and 4 bases lay outside the gene matches. This CDR3 has 15 amino acids. Germline V gene data show CDR1 as MNHNS and CDR2 as SASEGT. The CDR3 DNA is TGTGCCAGCAGTGAAAGGGCTAGCGGGAGCAATGAGCAGTTCTTC. Protein sequence: CASSERASGSNEQFF.

The rearrangement links TRBV6-6 to TRBJ2-1; 11 positions agree with TRBD2. The germline gives CDR1 MNHNY, CDR2 SVGAGI (reference sequence). The CDR3 consists of 15 residues. V shed 6 bases and J 6 bases; nucleotides not matched to a gene: 7. The CDR3 DNA sequence: TGTGCCAGCAGCTATCGGACTAGCGGGCTCAATGAGCAGTTCTTC. It encodes CASSYRTSGLNEQFF.

The V call is TRBV7-9, the J call TRBJ2-5; possibly TRBD1 for D (6 bases). In germline, CDR1 is SEHNR, CDR2 FQNEAQ (reference sequence). Deletions cut 8 bases from V and 5 bases from J, with 6 bases between. CDR3 length: 10 residues. CDR3 sequence reads: CASQGETQYF. Written as DNA, the CDR3 is TGTGCCAGCCAGGGGGAGACCCAGTACTTC.

The chain couples TRBV7-9 to TRBJ2-7; the D gene is possibly TRBD1 (7 bases). Per the germline V gene, CDR1 is SEHNR and CDR2 is FQNEAQ (reference sequence). The CDR3 sequence is 13 residues long. Trimming pared 5 bases from V and 9 bases from J, leaving 17 bases between. CDR3 amino acids: CASSPPTGRGQYF. CDR3 DNA: TGTGCCAGCAGCCCCCCGACAGGGCGGGGGCAGTACTTC.

The J gene is TRBJ1-1, the V gene TRBV5-1; D gene unclear. This CDR3 has 15 residues. Trimming shortened V by 4 bases and J by 4 bases, and 17 bases separated the two germline ends. Per the germline V gene, CDR1 is SGHRS and CDR2 is YFSETQ. Written as DNA, the CDR3 is TGCGCCAGCAGCCCGGATCGGGGATGGGGCACTGAAGCTTTCTTT. Its translation: CASSPDRGWGTEAFF. Drawing the rest from reference TRBV5-1 and TRBJ1-1, the complete variable domain is KAGVTQTPRYLIKTRGQQVTLSCSPISGHRSVSWYQQTPGQGLQFLFEYFSETQRNKGNFPGRFSGRQFSNSRSEMNVSTLELGDSALYLCASSPDRGWGTEAFFGQGTRLTVV.

This rearrangement joins TRBV30 to TRBJ2-1; 9 nucleotides match TRBD2. Germline V lookup: CDR1 GTSNPN, CDR2 SVGIG (reference sequence). The CDR3 consists of 12 residues. After removal of 4 bases from V and 8 bases from J, the junction contained 3 bases not matched to a gene. CDR3 bases: TGTGCCTGGAAGGGACTAGCAGATGAGCAGTTCTTC. This sequence encodes CAWKGLADEQFF.

The genes are TRBV28 and TRBJ2-7; D unresolved. V lost 2 bases, J lost 3 bases, and 11 bases lay in between. This CDR3 is built from 14 residues. Germline V CDR1 and CDR2: MDHEN, SYDVKM. The CDR3: CASSLEEHFYEQYF. CDR3 sequence (DNA): TGTGCCAGCAGTTTAGAAGAGCACTTCTACGAGCAGTACTTC.

The chain carries TRBV5-1 and TRBJ1-2; D gene unclear. V lost 0 bases, J lost 4 bases, and 10 bases lay in between. The CDR3 is made up of 14 amino acids. CDR1 SGHRS and CDR2 YFSETQ come from the germline V gene. As DNA, the CDR3 is TGCGCCAGCAGCTTGGCCAGAGGGAGCTATGGCTACACCTTC. This codes for CASSLARGSYGYTF.

This clone was seen a few times. This rearrangement joins TRBV18 to TRBJ2-3; weak D call: TRBD2 (6 bases). Trimming left V 0 bases short and J 6 bases short, with 16 bases between. The CDR3 sequence is 16 residues long. In germline, CDR1 is KGHSH, CDR2 LQKENI. CDR3 nucleotides: TGTGCCAGCTCACCACCGGCCATGTCGGGGAGGGATACGCAGTATTTT. Translation gives CASSPPAMSGRDTQYF. The full variable domain, completed using reference TRBV18 and TRBJ2-3, is NAGVMQNPRHLVRRRGQEARLRCSPMKGHSHVYWYRQLPEEGLKFMVYLQKENIIDESGMPKERFSAEFPKEGPSILRIQQVVRGDSAAYFCASSPPAMSGRDTQYFGPGTRLTVL.

J is TRBJ2-2 and V is TRBV10-3; the match to TRBD2 covers 10 bases. Germline V gives CDR1 ENHRY, CDR2 SYGVKD. There are 15 residues in the CDR3. The V segment lost 2 bases and the J segment 5 bases; nucleotides outside the gene matches: 2. CDR3 DNA sequence: TGTGCCATCAGTGAGGGACTAGCGGATACCGGGGAGCTGTTTTTT. It translates to CAISEGLADTGELFF.

The rearrangement joins TRBV14 to TRBJ2-3, with TRBD2 identical over 7 bases. The CDR3 runs 15 residues. V shed 3 bases and J 2 bases; nucleotides not matched to a gene: 5. CDR1 and CDR2 from the germline V gene are SGHDN and FVKESK. Written as DNA, the CDR3 is TGTGCCAGCAGCCAGGGGAGCGGGATCACAGATACGCAGTATTTT. Protein sequence: CASSQGSGITDTQYF.

In its sample, this clone was seen a few times. This sequence joins TRBV4-2 and TRBJ2-3, with TRBD2 matching over 7 bases. This CDR3 is built from 15 residues. J was trimmed by 4 bases and V by 4 bases; bases with no gene match: 8. Germline V gene lookup returns CDR1 LGHNA and CDR2 YNFKEQ. CDR3 DNA: TGTGCCAGCAGCCCGAAACGGGGGGAAGCAGATACGCAGTATTTT. The encoded protein is CASSPKRGEADTQYF.

This clone was detected ten times or more. The V and J genes are TRBV28 and TRBJ2-1; D is unclear. Trimming removed 7 bases from V and 0 bases from J, with 10 bases in between. Germline CDR1 reads MDHEN; CDR2 reads SYDVKM. The length of the CDR3 is 14 residues. The CDR3 region has the DNA TGTGCCAGCAATCGACAATACTCCTACAATGAGCAGTTCTTC. Translation gives CASNRQYSYNEQFF.

This sequence joins TRBV5-5 and TRBJ1-4; D not certain. The V gene's germline CDR1 is SGHKS and CDR2 YYEKEE (reference sequence). CDR3 size: 16 residues. Trimming took 0 bases from V and 7 from J, leaving 16 bases between them. The CDR3 DNA follows: TGTGCCAGCAGCTTGGGCTCCGGGCTTTTTCTTGAAAAACTGTTTTTT. Its translation is CASSLGSGLFLEKLFF.

The count of this clone is one. The chain couples TRBV5-6 to TRBJ2-7, with 11 bases fitting TRBD1. The CDR3 is 15 amino acids. Germline trimming cut 4 bases from V and 3 bases from J; bases unmatched to any gene: 6. Germline loops: CDR1 SGHDT, CDR2 YYEEEE. The CDR3 nucleotides are TGTGCCAGCAGCGCCGGACAGGGGGCGGGCTACGAGCAGTACTTC. Its translation: CASSAGQGAGYEQYF. The whole variable domain, remainder taken from reference TRBV5-6 and TRBJ2-7, is DAGVTQSPTHLIKTRGQQVTLRCSPKSGHDTVSWYQQALGQGPQFIFQYYEEEERQRGNFPDRFSGHQFPNYSSELNVNALLLGDSALYLCASSAGQGAGYEQYFGPGTRLTVT.

The chain recombines TRBV21-1 with TRBJ2-1; TRBD1, the table's D call, lacks a check against the DNA. TRBV21-1 counts as a pseudogene. The CDR3 sequence is 18 residues long. This chain's CDR3 is CASSTSSNDRALYNEQFF. The DNA of the CDR3 is TGTGCCAGCAGCACAAGCTCAAATGACAGGGCCCTCTACAATGAGCAGTTCTTC.

The chain uses TRBV27 and TRBJ1-1; 8 bases line up with TRBD1. Germline values: CDR1 MNHEY, CDR2 SMNVEV (reference sequence). Germline trimming cut 8 bases from V and 5 bases from J; bases unmatched to any gene: 10. This CDR3 has 14 amino acids. This chain's CDR3 is CASAVDRVHTEAFF. The CDR3 DNA follows: TGTGCCAGCGCCGTGGACAGGGTTCATACTGAAGCTTTCTTT.

This clone was picked up a small number of times. The chain uses TRBV25-1 and TRBJ2-5; no firm D call. Between the trimmed V and J ends, which lost 7 bases and 5 bases, there was a span of 14 bases. The CDR3 runs 13 residues. Germline V gene sequence: CDR1 MGHDK, CDR2 SYGVNS. Here the CDR3 reads CASTGDKGETQYF. DNA of the CDR3: TGTGCCAGCACCGGAGACAAAGGGGAGACCCAGTACTTC.

The chain is built from TRBV6-1 and TRBJ1-3, with D possibly matching TRBD1 (6 bases). Deletions cut 4 bases from V and 0 bases from J, with 13 bases between. Per the germline V gene, CDR1 is MNHNS and CDR2 is SASEGT. CDR3 size: 16 residues. CDR3 in DNA: TGTGCCAGCAGTGTATTCCCGGACAGCTCTGGAAACACCATATATTTT. This sequence encodes CASSVFPDSSGNTIYF.

The rearrangement links TRBV19 to TRBJ2-7; 8 positions match TRBD2. V shed 2 bases, J shed 2 bases, and the junction held 2 bases outside the gene matches. The germline V gene has CDR1 LNHDA and CDR2 SQIVND (reference sequence). The CDR3 is 14 residues long. The CDR3 nucleotides are TGTGCCAGTAGTATAACTAGCGGCACCTACGAGCAGTACTTC. This translates into CASSITSGTYEQYF.

This CDR3 is CASSALVGGPFNEQFF. CDR3 bases: TGTGCCAGCAGCGCCCTAGTGGGAGGGCCCTTCAATGAGCAGTTCTTC. This sequence joins TRBV11-2 and TRBJ2-1; 7 nucleotides agree with TRBD2. Germline CDR1 is SGHAT and CDR2 is FQNNGV. With V trimmed by 5 bases and J by 6 bases, 13 bases remained unmatched. This CDR3 has 16 amino acids.

J is TRBJ1-2 and V is TRBV11-2; 8 nucleotides line up with TRBD1. CDR1 is SGHAT, CDR2 FQNNGV, per germline. The V and J ends lost 3 bases and 8 bases, in that order; junction bases with no gene match: 8. The CDR3 totals 14 residues. The CDR3 sequence is CASSFGQGASGYTF. The CDR3 DNA reads TGTGCCAGCAGCTTTGGCCAGGGGGCTAGCGGCTACACCTTC.

The V and J genes are TRBV7-3 and TRBJ2-2; 7 bases fit TRBD2. V lost 1 base to trimming and J lost 7 bases; unmatched junction nucleotides: 12. This CDR3 region has 17 residues. Germline CDR1 and CDR2: SGHTA and FQGTGA. The CDR3 reads CASSLNLVGGSIGELFF. In DNA form, the CDR3 reads TGTGCCAGCAGCTTAAATCTGGTGGGCGGGAGTATCGGGGAGCTGTTTTTT.

V usage is TRBV7-9 and J usage is TRBJ1-1, with 11 positions matching TRBD1. Germline trimming cut 5 bases from V and 7 bases from J; bases unmatched to any gene: 15. Germline values: CDR1 SEHNR, CDR2 FQNEAQ (reference sequence). The CDR3 runs 17 residues. The DNA of the CDR3 is TGTGCCAGCAGCCCCGCGGACGGGACAGGGGGGAGGGTTGAAGCTTTCTTT. This gives the protein CASSPADGTGGRVEAFF. Variable domain in full (rest from reference TRBV7-9 and TRBJ1-1): DTGVSQNPRHKITKRGQNVTFRCDPISEHNRLYWYRQTLGQGPEFLTYFQNEAQLEKSRLLSDRFSAERPKGSFSTLEIQRTEQGDSAMYLCASSPADGTGGRVEAFFGQGTRLTVV.

This chain connects TRBV7-9 to TRBJ2-1; no reliable D call. The CDR3 contains 12 residues. The germline V gene encodes CDR1 SEHNR and CDR2 FQNEAQ (reference sequence). Trimming took 4 bases from V and 9 from J, leaving 10 bases between them. CDR3 residues: CASSSPWSEQFF. The CDR3 nucleotides read TGTGCCAGCAGCTCCCCTTGGAGTGAGCAGTTCTTC.

V usage is TRBV7-9 and J usage is TRBJ2-5, with D possibly TRBD1 on 5 matching bases. CDR3 length: 13 amino acids. V shed 3 bases and J shed 3 bases, with 8 bases lying between them. Looked up from germline, CDR1 is SEHNR and CDR2 is FQNEAQ (reference sequence). CDR3 loop: CASSLTEEETQYF. DNA for the CDR3: TGTGCCAGCAGCTTGACAGAAGAAGAGACCCAGTACTTC.

The J gene is TRBJ2-7, the V gene TRBV28, with TRBD2 identical over 9 bases. The germline gives CDR1 MDHEN, CDR2 SYDVKM. The CDR3 loop spans 14 amino acids. The ends lost 4 bases at V and 5 bases at J; junction bases unmatched: 6. Here the CDR3 reads CASSYTSGLDEQYF. The CDR3 DNA is TGTGCCAGCAGTTACACTAGCGGGCTGGACGAGCAGTACTTC.

The CDR3 nucleotides read TGTGCCAGCAGCGGACAACGCGACCCCGTCACCGGGGAGCTGTTTTTT. Translation gives CASSGQRDPVTGELFF. V is TRBV9 and J is TRBJ2-2; D ambiguous. The V and J ends lost 3 bases and 4 bases respectively, with 16 bases between them. Germline V CDR1 and CDR2: SGDLS, YYNGEE. The CDR3 loop spans 16 amino acids.

The gene calls are TRBV28 and TRBJ1-5; D might be TRBD1 (6 bases). There are 15 residues in the CDR3. Between the trimmed V and J ends, which lost 2 bases and 4 bases, there was a span of 12 bases. CDR1 is MDHEN and CDR2 is SYDVKM in the germline V gene. The CDR3 sequence is CASSLTGRKNQPQHF. The CDR3 DNA follows: TGTGCCAGCAGTTTAACAGGGAGAAAAAATCAGCCCCAGCATTTT.

This CDR3 is CASSSGLAGVPQETQYF. The CDR3, as DNA: TGTGCCAGCAGTTCGGGACTAGCGGGAGTCCCCCAAGAGACCCAGTACTTC. The rearrangement uses TRBV28 and TRBJ2-5; 14 bases are a match to TRBD2. Germline loops: CDR1 MDHEN, CDR2 SYDVKM. V dropped 4 bases and J dropped 1; count of bases not matched to a gene: 5. The CDR3 sequence is 17 residues long.

This chain connects TRBV28 to TRBJ2-5; 8 bases map to TRBD2. Germline V gene lookup returns CDR1 MDHEN and CDR2 SYDVKM. The CDR3 loop spans 16 amino acids. V dropped 2 bases and J dropped 2; count of bases not matched to a gene: 7. CDR3 region: CASSLGLAGGQETQYF. CDR3 bases: TGTGCCAGCAGTTTAGGATTGGCGGGAGGTCAAGAGACCCAGTACTTC.